This T cell receptor (beta chain) was obtained from a study of blood T cell repertoires in COVID-19. Whole-study context: COVID-19 samples collected from the United States, Italy and Spain covered acute and convalescent phases. The cDNA or gDNA used as material had been derived from T cells, B-cell-depleted T cells, or PBMCs.

This clone was seen once. Germline values: CDR1 GTSNPN, CDR2 SVGIG (reference sequence). There are 14 residues in the CDR3. The V gene lost 0 bases and the J gene lost 2 bases, with 10 bases spanning the gap. Authors' methods: Nucleated cell number was recorded as an estimate derived from reference gene primer amplification. Only in-frame clones appear in the TCRdb table, and some are missing; sequencing was by immunoSEQ multiplex PCR. That table is the source of V, J and clone size, and D and trimming were worked out from the DNA. The data contain some 670,000 clones, about nine tenths of them singletons.

Material for sequencing was peripheral blood. The sequence was collected from a woman aged 18-29 years with acute or convalescent COVID-19. The rearrangement uses TRBV30 and TRBJ1-2; no firm D call. The CDR3: CAWSVSVMNYGYTF. The CDR3 DNA sequence: TGTGCCTGGAGTGTGTCAGTCATGAACTATGGCTACACCTTC. Full variable domain (missing parts from reference TRBV30 and TRBJ1-2): SQTIHQWPATLVQPVGSPLSLECTVEGTSNPNLYWYRQAAGRGLQLLFYSVGIGQISSEVPQNLSASRPQDRQFILSSKKLLLSDSGFYLCAWSVSVMNYGYTFGSGTRLTVV.